The 20 T cell receptor beta chains below all came from one sample that was sequenced in a study of shared clonotypes between healthy human individuals. TCRdb keeps only in-frame clones here, not all; method: immunoSEQ multiplex PCR. The sample contains under 2,500,000 clones, more than 90% of which appear only once. The material sequenced was naive CD4+ T cells sorted from blood. Subset here: CD45RA+ positively selected. The receptors originated from a man aged 18 to 29 in good health.

This clone appeared a few times. The chain has TRBV29-1 and TRBJ1-2, with 7 bases matching TRBD1. CDR1 and CDR2 from the germline V gene are SQVTM and ANQGSEA. V shed 8 bases and J 4 bases; nucleotides not matched to a gene: 10. This CDR3 is 13 amino acids long. The CDR3 DNA follows: TGCAGCTCACGGACAGGCTCAGGCTATGGCTACACCTTC. Its protein is CSSRTGSGYGYTF.

The chain combines TRBV6-4 with TRBJ1-6; the D is unclear. From germline, CDR1 is MRHNA and CDR2 SNTAGT. V gave up 2 bases and J gave up 9 bases, with 11 bases separating them. This CDR3 region has 14 residues. This CDR3 reads CASSDGLSGSPLHF. The CDR3 DNA is TGTGCCAGCAGTGACGGGCTATCGGGTTCACCCCTCCACTTT.

V and J are TRBV6-5 and TRBJ1-5; TRBD1 might be the D (5 bases). The CDR3 has 14 amino acids. V was pared by 2 bases and J by 4 bases, with 9 bases between. Germline CDR1 MNHEY, CDR2 SVGAGI. The CDR3 sequence: CASSYGGKNQPQHF. The CDR3 DNA is TGTGCCAGCAGTTACGGGGGGAAGAATCAGCCCCAGCATTTT.

V gene TRBV10-2 combines with J gene TRBJ2-1, with TRBD2 as a possible D gene (5 bases). This CDR3 comprises 12 residues. The V end lost 8 bases, the J end lost 9 bases, and 14 bases lay between the germline ends. Germline CDR1 is WSHSY and CDR2 is SAAADI. CDR3 region: CASRGSGTEQFF. The CDR3 DNA is TGCGCCAGCCGTGGGAGCGGCACTGAGCAGTTCTTC.

The gene calls are TRBV15 and TRBJ2-7; D gene uncertain. Trimming removed 0 bases at V and 5 bases at J, with 17 bases between. Per the germline V gene, CDR1 is LNHNV and CDR2 is YYDKDF (reference sequence). CDR3 length equals 16 residues. The CDR3 is CATSREAAGRTNEQYF. The CDR3 DNA is TGTGCCACCAGCAGAGAGGCGGCAGGCCGTACTAACGAGCAGTACTTC.

Comment on this clone: This CDR3 is also generated by other DNA sequences in the sample. The chain uses TRBV9 and TRBJ2-7, with D perhaps TRBD2 (6 bases). Germline CDR1 and CDR2: SGDLS and YYNGEE. The germline V and J ends were trimmed by 2 bases and 0 bases, with 6 bases remaining between them. The CDR3 runs 13 residues. CDR3 sequence: CASSVGSSYEQYF. The DNA of the CDR3 is TGTGCCAGCAGCGTCGGGAGCTCCTACGAGCAGTACTTC.

V is TRBV19 and J is TRBJ1-2; TRBD1 agrees at 10 bases. The CDR3 has 11 amino acids. The trim removed 6 bases at V and 14 bases at J, leaving 6 bases unmatched. Germline CDR1 LNHDA, CDR2 SQIVND (reference sequence). The CDR3 is CASSHGQGGTF. In DNA, the CDR3 is TGTGCCAGTAGCCACGGACAGGGGGGAACCTTC. Looking up the rest from reference TRBV19 and TRBJ1-2 gives the full variable domain: DGGITQSPKYLFRKEGQNVTLSCEQNLNHDAMYWYRQDPGQGLRLIYYSQIVNDFQKGDIAEGYSVSREKKESFPLTVTSAQKNPTAFYLCASSHGQGGTFGSGTRLTVV.

J is TRBJ2-5 and V is TRBV30, with TRBD1 identical over 11 bases. J lost 5 bases, V lost 0 bases, and 8 bases had no gene match. The germline gives CDR1 GTSNPN, CDR2 SVGIG (reference sequence). The CDR3 is made up of 16 amino acids. CDR3 sequence: CAWSVRGQGAGETQYF. The CDR3 nucleotides are TGTGCCTGGAGTGTACGAGGACAGGGGGCAGGGGAGACCCAGTACTTC.

The chain combines TRBV2 with TRBJ1-4; D remains unclear. CDR3 length equals 15 residues. Trimming took 4 bases from V and 0 from J, leaving 9 bases between them. CDR1 SNHLY and CDR2 FYNNEI come from the germline V gene. The CDR3 DNA reads TGTGCCAGCAGTGTCAGTTCTGCAACTAATGAAAAACTGTTTTTT. Translation gives CASSVSSATNEKLFF.

The V call is TRBV14, the J call TRBJ2-1, with 14 bases fitting TRBD2. Germline V CDR1 and CDR2: SGHDN, FVKESK. J lost 8 bases, V lost 0 bases, and 3 bases had no gene match. The CDR3 is 16 amino acids. The CDR3 reads CASSQEGLAGADEQFF. CDR3 DNA: TGTGCCAGCAGCCAAGAGGGACTAGCGGGAGCGGATGAGCAGTTCTTC.

A note on this clone: The identical CDR3 is also encoded by other nucleotide sequences in the sample. J is TRBJ2-4 and V is TRBV25-1; tentatively, D is TRBD2 (6 bases). Germline V gives CDR1 MGHDK, CDR2 SYGVNS. This CDR3 is built from 14 residues. The V and J ends lost 3 bases and 0 bases respectively, with 6 bases between them. CDR3 region: CASSEGGAKNIQYF. The CDR3 DNA reads TGTGCCAGCAGTGAGGGGGGAGCCAAAAACATTCAGTACTTC.

V usage is TRBV10-1 and J usage is TRBJ2-2; D is possibly TRBD2 (6 bases). Germline assignment: CDR1 WNHNN and CDR2 SYGVQD (reference sequence). The CDR3 extends over 16 amino acids. With 3 bases removed from V and 0 bases from J, the gap between germline ends came to 11 bases. The chain's CDR3 is CASSDGAGTNTGELFF. CDR3 DNA sequence: TGCGCCAGCAGTGATGGGGCGGGGACGAACACCGGGGAGCTGTTTTTT.

The chain carries TRBV6-1 and TRBJ2-3, with 9 bases aligning to TRBD1. Germline CDR1 is MNHNS and CDR2 is SASEGT. The CDR3 is 15 residues long. V shed 10 bases and J 2 bases; nucleotides not matched to a gene: 10. The DNA of the CDR3 is TGTGCCACCTCACGGGGACAGGGAACCACAGATACGCAGTATTTT. Its translation: CATSRGQGTTDTQYF.

The chain has TRBV27 and TRBJ1-6; TRBD1 matches at 10 bases. V lost 8 bases to trimming and J lost 7 bases; unmatched junction nucleotides: 2. CDR3 length equals 13 residues. Germline CDR1 reads MNHEY; CDR2 reads SMNVEV (reference sequence). The chain's CDR3 is CASGTGVNSPLHF. The CDR3 DNA follows: TGTGCCAGCGGGACAGGGGTAAATTCACCCCTCCACTTT.

The V and J genes are TRBV9 and TRBJ1-2, with 7 positions matching TRBD1. Germline V gene lookup returns CDR1 SGDLS and CDR2 YYNGEE. The CDR3 is made up of 15 amino acids. Trimming cost V 0 bases and J 8 bases; bases outside gene matches: 10. The CDR3 sequence: CASSVGTGEIFGYTF. The CDR3 DNA is TGTGCCAGCAGCGTAGGGACAGGCGAGATATTCGGCTACACCTTC.

The V call is TRBV11-3, the J call TRBJ1-3, with a weak D call TRBD1 (5 bases). This CDR3 has 15 residues. V lost 0 bases to trimming and J lost 2 bases, with 8 bases between them. The V gene's germline CDR1 is SGHNT and CDR2 YENEEA. The CDR3 is CASSLDGGAGNTIYF. The CDR3 coding sequence is TGTGCCAGCAGCTTAGATGGAGGGGCTGGAAACACCATATATTTT.

V and J are TRBV15 and TRBJ1-2; tentative D call: TRBD1 (5 bases). Trimming left V 0 bases short and J 4 bases short, with 15 bases between. CDR3 length equals 16 residues. Germline CDR1 is LNHNV and CDR2 is YYDKDF (reference sequence). The DNA of the CDR3 is TGTGCCACCAGCAGAGAATACGCCGGGACGAGCTATGGCTACACCTTC. Amino acid sequence: CATSREYAGTSYGYTF.

This clone occurred once. The chain has TRBV7-9 and TRBJ2-1; 7 positions match TRBD2. Germline-derived CDR1 and CDR2 are SEHNR and FQNEAQ (reference sequence). The CDR3 sequence is 15 residues long. V dropped 2 bases and J dropped 3; count of bases not matched to a gene: 4. In DNA, the CDR3 is TGTGCCAGCAGCTTATCCGGGACTATCTACAATGAGCAGTTCTTC. This codes for CASSLSGTIYNEQFF.

The chain uses TRBV30 and TRBJ2-2, with 10 bases identical to TRBD1. The ends lost 4 bases at V and 7 bases at J; junction bases unmatched: 12. CDR3 length: 16 amino acids. Germline V gene lookup returns CDR1 GTSNPN and CDR2 SVGIG (reference sequence). This CDR3 is CAWTRTGTGVVGELFF. The CDR3 DNA reads TGTGCCTGGACCCGGACCGGGACAGGGGTGGTCGGGGAGCTGTTTTTT.

With regard to this clone: Other DNA sequences in the same sample also yield this CDR3. The V call is TRBV18, the J call TRBJ2-3; no firm D call. This CDR3 contains 14 residues. The germline V and J ends were trimmed by 0 bases and 2 bases, with 6 bases remaining between them. Per germline, CDR1 KGHSH and CDR2 LQKENI. The CDR3 loop reads CASSPPGNTDTQYF. DNA of the CDR3: TGTGCCAGCTCACCACCCGGAAACACAGATACGCAGTATTTT.